The clone carrying this T cell receptor beta chain was picked up a small number of times. The antigen is undetermined. This record belongs to a study of T cell responses to AZD1222 COVID-19 vaccine. Study-wide findings and caveats: Spike regions recognized by vaccine-associated CD4 TCRs spanned the protein, led by 160-218 and 743-854.

The V gene lost 0 bases and the J gene lost 0 bases, with 11 bases spanning the gap. This CDR3 comprises 16 residues. Germline V gene lookup returns CDR1 LNHNV and CDR2 YYDKDF (reference sequence). The protocol was immunoSEQ multiplex PCR, while the TCRdb copy is restricted to in-frame clones and leaves out a portion. The profile covers more than 95,000 clones, with around nine tenths appearing a single time and 20% to 25% taken by the ten largest. This receptor was obtained from an adult in good health. The starting material was peripheral blood, obtained on day 0 of AZD1222 vaccination. The V and J genes are TRBV15 and TRBJ1-1; D gene ambiguous. The CDR3 is CATSRDRQNLNTEAFF. The CDR3 DNA reads TGTGCCACCAGCAGAGATAGGCAGAACTTGAACACTGAAGCTTTCTTT.